These T cell receptor beta chains were read from a single sample in a study of CD8 T cells in Susac syndrome. TCRdb re-called the immunoSEQ multiplex PCR reads through MiXCR, storing one row per CDR3 protein. The repertoire has over 150,000 distinct CDR3 sequences, about 94% of them found once; the top ten carry 0.099%. What was sequenced was CD4+ T cells from PBMCs. The receptors come from a human donor with Susac syndrome. CDR3s include the opening cysteine and the closing phenylalanine or tryptophan. Fields, in order: D gene, clone size, V gene, J gene, CDR3 DNA, CDR3 protein. A D gene is named only where the DNA matches it firmly. Rows may omit the clone size; those that give it use once, few, many or a size class.

d_gene: NA
abundance: once
v_gene: TRBV20-1
j_gene: TRBJ1-1
CDR3nt: TGCAGTGCTACTACAGGGCGTTGGACTGAAGCTTTCTTT
CDR3aa: CSATTGRWTEAFF

d_gene: NA
abundance: NA
v_gene: TRBV3-1
j_gene: TRBJ1-1
CDR3nt: TGTGCCAGCAGCCAATTTCGGGGAGGGACTGAAGCTTTCTTT
CDR3aa: CASSQFRGGTEAFF

d_gene: NA
abundance: NA
v_gene: TRBV4-2
j_gene: TRBJ1-2
CDR3nt: TGTGCCAGCAGCCAGTTCCGGGACGCTTCGAAGGGGGTATACACCTTC
CDR3aa: CASSQFRDASKGVYTF

d_gene: NA
abundance: NA
v_gene: TRBV4-2
j_gene: TRBJ2-2
CDR3nt: TGTGCCAGCAGCCACGTAACAGGGCTCAGCACCGGGGAGCTGTTTTTT
CDR3aa: CASSHVTGLSTGELFF

d_gene: NA
abundance: once
v_gene: TRBV30
j_gene: TRBJ1-4
CDR3nt: TGTGCCTGGAGTGGCGAGTGGACAGCTAAAGCAACTAATGAAAAACTGTTTTTT
CDR3aa: CAWSGEWTAKATNEKLFF

d_gene: NA
abundance: NA
v_gene: TRBV20-1
j_gene: TRBJ2-5
CDR3nt: TGCAGTGCTAGAGCGGACGTCCAAGAGACCCAGTACTTC
CDR3aa: CSARADVQETQYF

d_gene: TRBD1
abundance: NA
v_gene: TRBV30
j_gene: TRBJ1-1
CDR3nt: TGTGCCTGGAGCCGGGACAGGAGTAAAGCTTTCTTT
CDR3aa: CAWSRDRSKAFF

d_gene: TRBD2
abundance: NA
v_gene: TRBV30
j_gene: TRBJ2-2
CDR3nt: TGTGCCTGCCTTGGGTTTGGGAGGGGAACCGGGGAGCTGTTTTTT
CDR3aa: CACLGFGRGTGELFF

d_gene: NA
abundance: NA
v_gene: TRBV25-1
j_gene: TRBJ1-1
CDR3nt: TGTGCCAGCAGTGAAGGAGGCGGCGGGGCTTTCTTT
CDR3aa: CASSEGGGGAFF

d_gene: NA
abundance: NA
v_gene: TRBV18
j_gene: TRBJ1-1
CDR3nt: TGTGCCAGCTCACCATCACAGAACACTGAAGCTTTCTTT
CDR3aa: CASSPSQNTEAFF

d_gene: TRBD2
abundance: NA
v_gene: TRBV20-1
j_gene: TRBJ2-1
CDR3nt: TGCAGTGCTAGAGACCTAGCGGGAGAGCAGTTCTTC
CDR3aa: CSARDLAGEQFF

d_gene: NA
abundance: NA
v_gene: TRBV7-9
j_gene: TRBJ2-1
CDR3nt: TGTGCCAGCAGTCATAGCGGATACAATGAGCAGTTCTTC
CDR3aa: CASSHSGYNEQFF

d_gene: TRBD1
abundance: NA
v_gene: TRBV29-1
j_gene: TRBJ1-1
CDR3nt: TGCAGCGCGGTGACAGGGACCGACACTGAAGCTTTCTTT
CDR3aa: CSAVTGTDTEAFF

d_gene: NA
abundance: NA
v_gene: TRBV5-6
j_gene: TRBJ2-2
CDR3nt: TGTGCCAGCAGCCGACCCAGCCACGGGGACACCGGGGAGCTGTTTTTT
CDR3aa: CASSRPSHGDTGELFF

d_gene: NA
abundance: NA
v_gene: TRBV10-3
j_gene: TRBJ2-7
CDR3nt: TGTGCCATCAGGGGGGGGGCTAACTACGAGCAGTACTTC
CDR3aa: CAIRGGANYEQYF

d_gene: NA
abundance: once
v_gene: TRBV2
j_gene: TRBJ2-7
CDR3nt: TGTGCCAGCGCCCGGGGCTCCGAGCAGTACTTC
CDR3aa: CASARGSEQYF

d_gene: TRBD1
abundance: NA
v_gene: TRBV12-3/TRBV12-4
j_gene: TRBJ1-2
CDR3nt: TGTGCCAGCAGAGACACAGGGGACTATGGCTACACCTTC
CDR3aa: CASRDTGDYGYTF

d_gene: TRBD2
abundance: NA
v_gene: TRBV20-1
j_gene: TRBJ2-7
CDR3nt: TGCAGTGCTAGAGGGATAACTAGCGGATTGGTCGAGCAGTACTTC
CDR3aa: CSARGITSGLVEQYF

d_gene: NA
abundance: NA
v_gene: TRBV6-5
j_gene: TRBJ2-7
CDR3nt: TGTGCCAGCAGTTTCGACGGACTCTACGAGCAGTACTTC
CDR3aa: CASSFDGLYEQYF

d_gene: NA
abundance: once
v_gene: TRBV7-2
j_gene: TRBJ2-1
CDR3nt: TGTGCCAGCAGCTTAGACGCGGGGGCTAGGGGGGCGAGGGAGCAGTTCTTC
CDR3aa: CASSLDAGARGAREQFF

d_gene: NA
abundance: NA
v_gene: TRBV6-2/TRBV6-3
j_gene: TRBJ2-1
CDR3nt: TGTGCCAGCAGTTCATGGTTTGAGCAGTTCTTC
CDR3aa: CASSSWFEQFF

d_gene: NA
abundance: NA
v_gene: TRBV24-1
j_gene: TRBJ2-2
CDR3nt: TGTGCCACCAGTGATCCTAACACCGGGGAGCTGTTTTTT
CDR3aa: CATSDPNTGELFF

d_gene: TRBD2
abundance: NA
v_gene: TRBV4-1
j_gene: TRBJ2-7
CDR3nt: TGCGCCAGCAGCCAAGGGAGGAGCGGGAGTCGCTACGAGCAGTACTTC
CDR3aa: CASSQGRSGSRYEQYF

d_gene: NA
abundance: NA
v_gene: TRBV7-2
j_gene: TRBJ1-1
CDR3nt: TGTGCCAGCAGCTGGGTAAACACTGAAGCTTTCTTT
CDR3aa: CASSWVNTEAFF

d_gene: TRBD2
abundance: NA
v_gene: TRBV3-1
j_gene: TRBJ2-1
CDR3nt: TGTGCCAGCAGCCCTGGAGTAGCGGGCTACAATGAGCAGTTCTTC
CDR3aa: CASSPGVAGYNEQFF

d_gene: NA
abundance: once
v_gene: TRBV11-2
j_gene: TRBJ2-7
CDR3nt: TGTGCCAGCAGCTCCCCGACCGTCTACGAGCAGTACTTC
CDR3aa: CASSSPTVYEQYF

d_gene: TRBD1
abundance: NA
v_gene: TRBV5-1
j_gene: TRBJ2-7
CDR3nt: TGCGCCAGCAGCTTGGGGGACAGGACTACGGAGCAGTACTTC
CDR3aa: CASSLGDRTTEQYF

d_gene: NA
abundance: NA
v_gene: TRBV20-1
j_gene: TRBJ1-1
CDR3nt: TGCAGTGCTAGAGATCCCCAGGGAGGCGCTGAAGCTTTCTTT
CDR3aa: CSARDPQGGAEAFF

d_gene: TRBD1
abundance: NA
v_gene: TRBV30
j_gene: TRBJ1-2
CDR3nt: TGTGCCTGGGAGGGGGCGCCCGGCTACACCTTC
CDR3aa: CAWEGAPGYTF

d_gene: NA
abundance: NA
v_gene: TRBV28
j_gene: TRBJ1-2
CDR3nt: TGTGCCAGCACTCCGGCCCTTAGGGCTAACTATGGCTACACCTTC
CDR3aa: CASTPALRANYGYTF

d_gene: NA
abundance: NA
v_gene: TRBV6-6
j_gene: TRBJ1-1
CDR3nt: TGTGCCAGCATCTTCGGTAGGGGGATTAGCACTGAAGCTTTCTTT
CDR3aa: CASIFGRGISTEAFF

d_gene: NA
abundance: NA
v_gene: TRBV29-1
j_gene: TRBJ1-3
CDR3nt: TGCAGCGTTCTACGTTCCGCCGGAAACACCATATATTTT
CDR3aa: CSVLRSAGNTIYF

d_gene: NA
abundance: once
v_gene: TRBV5-8
j_gene: TRBJ2-7
CDR3nt: TGTGCCAGCAGCTTTATCCACGAGCAGTACTTC
CDR3aa: CASSFIHEQYF

d_gene: TRBD1
abundance: NA
v_gene: TRBV18
j_gene: TRBJ2-7
CDR3nt: TGTGCCAGCTCACCGGACAGGACTTCCTCCTACGAGCAGTACTTC
CDR3aa: CASSPDRTSSYEQYF

d_gene: NA
abundance: NA
v_gene: TRBV20-1
j_gene: TRBJ2-3
CDR3nt: TGCGGTCAGGCACAGGGAGGCACAGATACGCAGTATTTT
CDR3aa: CGQAQGGTDTQYF

d_gene: TRBD2
abundance: once
v_gene: TRBV4-2
j_gene: TRBJ2-5
CDR3nt: TGTGCCAGCAGCCAAGGGCTAGCGGGAGTCGACACAGAGACCCAGTACTTC
CDR3aa: CASSQGLAGVDTETQYF

d_gene: NA
abundance: NA
v_gene: TRBV9
j_gene: TRBJ2-1
CDR3nt: TGTGCCAGCAGCGTAGGGGACTCCTACAATGAGCAGTTCTTC
CDR3aa: CASSVGDSYNEQFF

d_gene: TRBD2
abundance: once
v_gene: TRBV6-1
j_gene: TRBJ2-7
CDR3nt: TGTGCCAGCAGTGGGGGGACTAGCGGGAGCCGCTACGAGCAGTACTTC
CDR3aa: CASSGGTSGSRYEQYF

d_gene: NA
abundance: NA
v_gene: TRBV15
j_gene: TRBJ2-7
CDR3nt: TGTGCCACCAGCAGAGAACGGGCCGTTGGAGACGAGCAGTACTTC
CDR3aa: CATSRERAVGDEQYF

d_gene: TRBD2
abundance: NA
v_gene: TRBV3-1
j_gene: TRBJ2-1
CDR3nt: TGTGCCAGCAGCCAAGGGTTAGTAGCGGGGGGGCTAAATGAGCAGTTCTTC
CDR3aa: CASSQGLVAGGLNEQFF

d_gene: NA
abundance: NA
v_gene: TRBV30
j_gene: TRBJ1-3
CDR3nt: TGTGCCTGGAGTCGAGACAGAGGTAACACCATATATTTT
CDR3aa: CAWSRDRGNTIYF

d_gene: NA
abundance: NA
v_gene: TRBV5-1
j_gene: TRBJ2-5
CDR3nt: TGCGCCAGCAGCCCCGGGACAAGGGGGAACCAAGAGACCCAGTACTTC
CDR3aa: CASSPGTRGNQETQYF

d_gene: NA
abundance: NA
v_gene: TRBV4-1
j_gene: TRBJ1-5
CDR3nt: TGCGCCAGCAGCGAGACAGCAAATCAGCCCCAGCATTTT
CDR3aa: CASSETANQPQHF

d_gene: NA
abundance: NA
v_gene: TRBV14
j_gene: TRBJ1-1
CDR3nt: TGTGCCAGCAGCCAAGATCCCGGCAGGTCTATGAACACTGAAGCTTTCTTT
CDR3aa: CASSQDPGRSMNTEAFF

d_gene: NA
abundance: NA
v_gene: TRBV12-3/TRBV12-4
j_gene: TRBJ2-7
CDR3nt: TGTGCCAGCAGTTTAGGGCAGGGAGCATACTACGAGCAGTACTTC
CDR3aa: CASSLGQGAYYEQYF

d_gene: TRBD2
abundance: NA
v_gene: TRBV9
j_gene: TRBJ2-5
CDR3nt: TGTGCCAGCAGCAAATATAGCGGGAGCGAGACCCAGTACTTC
CDR3aa: CASSKYSGSETQYF

d_gene: NA
abundance: NA
v_gene: TRBV7-9
j_gene: TRBJ2-1
CDR3nt: TGTGCCAGCAGCCGTACTACGAGCTCCTACAATGAGCAGTTCTTC
CDR3aa: CASSRTTSSYNEQFF

d_gene: TRBD2
abundance: NA
v_gene: TRBV7-2
j_gene: TRBJ2-1
CDR3nt: TGTGCCAGCAGCCCCCTGGGTAGCGGGCCCTACAATGAGCAGTTCTTC
CDR3aa: CASSPLGSGPYNEQFF